This TCR beta chain derives from a study of tumor and adjacent non-tumor tissue in lung cancer. Study background: Patients were aged roughly 30 to 76, 9 to 10 men and about five women, stage I to III. Approximately 4.2 million productive TCRbeta reads were obtained per sample on average.

No cell sorting was done before RNA was extracted from the tissue. The CDR3 sequence is 16 residues long. Germline loops: CDR1 PRHDT, CDR2 FYEKMQ (reference sequence). Comment on this clonotype: Given a much more abundant clone one base away, this may be a read error.

A modified ARM-PCR protocol with three rounds of nested PCR amplified TCRbeta. TCRdb redid the calling of the multiplex PCR reads with MiXCR, one entry per CDR3 protein. The repertoire holds 91,000 or so distinct CDR3 sequences, with approximately 65% as singletons. This clonotype was sampled from a man aged 55 to 69 with non-small cell lung cancer. The V call is TRBV13, the J call TRBJ2-7, with D possibly matching TRBD1 (6 bases). The sample consisted of lung tumor tissue. In DNA form, the CDR3 reads TGTGCCAGCAGCCTAGGCATCTGGACAGAGGCCTACGAGCAGTACTTC. It codes for CASSLGIWTEAYEQYF.